Each of the 15 T cell receptor beta chains below was sequenced from the same sample in a study of blood T cell repertoires in COVID-19. Some clones are missing from TCRdb's copy, which holds only in-frame ones; the method was immunoSEQ multiplex PCR. Of about 69,000 clones in the sample, under 85% were seen once. The source material was peripheral blood. All receptors come from a man aged 50-60 years with COVID-19, enrolled during active disease.

The chain couples TRBV13 to TRBJ2-1; 11 bases are shared with TRBD1. Per the germline V gene, CDR1 is PRHDT and CDR2 is FYEKMQ (reference sequence). With V trimmed by 3 bases and J by 3 bases, 1 base remained unmatched. This CDR3 contains 15 residues. CDR3 protein: CASSFGTGGYNEQFF. The DNA of the CDR3 is TGTGCCAGCAGCTTCGGGACAGGGGGCTACAATGAGCAGTTCTTC.

The V and J genes are TRBV2 and TRBJ2-7; 9 bases are a match to TRBD1. The CDR3 runs 12 residues. V trimming: 6 bases; J trimming: 8 bases; junction bases outside the gene matches: 5. Germline-derived CDR1 and CDR2 are SNHLY and FYNNEI. The CDR3 coding sequence is TGTGCCAGCAGGGGGGACAGGGCGCAGCAGTACTTC. This translates into CASRGDRAQQYF.

The V gene is TRBV7-2, the J gene TRBJ1-5, with 10 bases aligning to TRBD1. V shed 5 bases and J 4 bases; nucleotides not matched to a gene: 8. CDR1 is SGHTA and CDR2 is FQGNSA in the germline V gene. This CDR3 comprises 16 residues. Here the CDR3 reads CASSKVGTGANQPQHF. The DNA for the CDR3 is TGTGCCAGCAGCAAAGTCGGGACAGGGGCTAATCAGCCCCAGCATTTT.

The chain joins TRBV4-3 to TRBJ2-1; possible D gene TRBD1, 5 bases. Per the germline V gene, CDR1 is LGHNA and CDR2 is YSLEER. V lost 0 bases to trimming and J lost 8 bases, with 17 bases between them. This CDR3 region has 16 residues. The CDR3 protein is CASSQEWRQGGDEQFF. CDR3 nucleotides: TGCGCCAGCAGCCAAGAATGGCGTCAGGGTGGGGATGAGCAGTTCTTC.

This clone was recorded only once. The chain links TRBV19 to TRBJ2-1, with 9 bases fitting TRBD2. Germline lookup yields CDR1 LNHDA and CDR2 SQIVND (reference sequence). CDR3 length equals 15 residues. V lost 0 bases and J lost 7; bases outside the gene matches: 4. CDR3 sequence reads: CASSIERGGRNEQFF. The CDR3 DNA reads as TGTGCCAGTAGTATAGAGCGGGGGGGCAGGAATGAGCAGTTCTTC.

The CDR3: CASSSPSGGATDTQYF. The CDR3 bases are TGTGCCAGCAGCTCCCCTAGCGGGGGGGCGACAGATACGCAGTATTTT. V is TRBV5-6 and J is TRBJ2-3, with TRBD2 matching over 12 bases. Germline V lookup: CDR1 SGHDT, CDR2 YYEEEE. There are 16 residues in the CDR3. V dropped 3 bases and J dropped 3; count of bases not matched to a gene: 5.

The V gene is TRBV5-1, the J gene TRBJ2-3; 7 bases map to TRBD2. Per the germline V gene, CDR1 is SGHRS and CDR2 is YFSETQ. The ends lost 0 bases at V and 14 bases at J; junction bases unmatched: 3. CDR3 size: 11 residues. CDR3 protein: CASSLEGLTYF. DNA of the CDR3: TGCGCCAGCAGCTTGGAGGGACTAACGTATTTT. The whole variable domain, remainder taken from reference TRBV5-1 and TRBJ2-3, is KAGVTQTPRYLIKTRGQQVTLSCSPISGHRSVSWYQQTPGQGLQFLFEYFSETQRNKGNFPGRFSGRQFSNSRSEMNVSTLELGDSALYLCASSLEGLTYFGPGTRLTVL.

This clone was detected a few times. The chain joins TRBV7-6 to TRBJ2-1; possible D gene TRBD1, 6 bases. The CDR3 is 15 amino acids. The germline CDR1 and CDR2 sequences are SGHVS and FNYEAQ. V gave up 5 bases and J gave up 6 bases, with 17 bases separating them. CDR3 DNA: TGTGCCAGCAGCCTACAGGGCTTCGGTGGCAATGAGCAGTTCTTC. It codes for CASSLQGFGGNEQFF.

A single count supports this clone. CDR3 bases: TGTGCCAGCTCACCCCGACAGGGGGTTGTGACCGGGGAGCTGTTTTTT. It translates to CASSPRQGVVTGELFF. J is TRBJ2-2 and V is TRBV18, with 9 nucleotides matching TRBD1. Germline CDR1 and CDR2: KGHSH and LQKENI. Losses at the gene ends were 3 bases for V and 5 bases for J; bases not matched to a gene: 7. The CDR3 runs 16 residues. Filled out from reference TRBV18 and TRBJ2-2, the complete variable domain reads NAGVMQNPRHLVRRRGQEARLRCSPMKGHSHVYWYRQLPEEGLKFMVYLQKENIIDESGMPKERFSAEFPKEGPSILRIQQVVRGDSAAYFCASSPRQGVVTGELFFGEGSRLTVL.

The chain couples TRBV10-1 to TRBJ1-1; D is unclear. V was trimmed by 3 bases and J by 8 bases, leaving 7 bases between them. Germline V gene sequence: CDR1 WNHNN, CDR2 SYGVQD (reference sequence). The CDR3 is 11 residues long. CDR3 bases: TGCGCCAGCAGTGATTGGGCCGAAGCTTTCTTT. Its translation is CASSDWAEAFF.

The chain uses TRBV29-1 and TRBJ1-5; TRBD1 matches 10 bases. Germline CDR1 and CDR2: SQVTM and ANQGSEA. This CDR3 comprises 14 residues. Trimming removed 5 bases from V and 6 bases from J; junction bases left unmatched: 7. In DNA form, the CDR3 reads TGCAGCGTTCTTTCTGGGGACAGGGGTCAGCCCCAGCATTTT. As protein: CSVLSGDRGQPQHF. The whole variable domain, remainder taken from reference TRBV29-1 and TRBJ1-5, is SAVISQKPSRDICQRGTSLTIQCQVDSQVTMMFWYRQQPGQSLTLIATANQGSEATYESGFVIDKFPISRPNLTFSTLTVSNMSPEDSSIYLCSVLSGDRGQPQHFGDGTRLSIL.

The chain uses TRBV18 and TRBJ1-6, with TRBD1 identical over 7 bases. Germline assignment: CDR1 KGHSH and CDR2 LQKENI. The CDR3 is made up of 15 amino acids. V lost 7 bases and J lost 3; bases outside the gene matches: 6. The chain's CDR3 is CASFGGQLYNSPLHF. Written as DNA, the CDR3 is TGTGCCAGCTTCGGGGGACAGCTCTATAATTCACCCCTCCACTTT.

V and J are TRBV9 and TRBJ1-4; D is unclear. V lost 0 bases and J 5 bases, leaving 11 bases between the germline ends. The germline V gene encodes CDR1 SGDLS and CDR2 YYNGEE. CDR3 length: 15 amino acids. The CDR3 coding sequence is TGTGCCAGCAGCGTAGGTTTCGGTGTAAATGAAAAACTGTTTTTT. Translating it yields CASSVGFGVNEKLFF.

The chain has TRBV7-9 and TRBJ1-2; 8 nucleotides align to TRBD1. Unmatched junction bases numbered 2, after V lost 11 bases and J lost 3 bases. CDR1 and CDR2 from the germline V gene are SEHNR and FQNEAQ (reference sequence). The CDR3 has 11 amino acids. The CDR3 region is CAGQGDYGYTF. The CDR3 coding sequence is TGTGCCGGACAGGGCGACTATGGCTACACCTTC.

The chain is built from TRBV19 and TRBJ2-5, with TRBD2 matching over 11 bases. CDR3 length: 14 residues. Per the germline V gene, CDR1 is LNHDA and CDR2 is SQIVND (reference sequence). V gave up 4 bases and J gave up 5 bases; unmatched junction bases: 3. The CDR3 bases are TGTGCCAGTAGTAAACTAGCGGGGGTGGAGACCCAGTACTTC. Its protein is CASSKLAGVETQYF.